This passage covers 22 T cell receptor beta chains from one sample sequenced in a study of regulatory T cells in long-lasting Graves disease (dated by TCRdb to the early 2020s). Libraries were built with multiplex PCR. Instrument on record: Illumina HiSeq 4000. To build TCR beta libraries, CDR3 regions were amplified by Arm-PCR using iRepertoire HTBI primers. TCRdb applied fastp at Q25 and MiXCR to the public reads, then kept only in-frame beta chains. Each entry is one CDR3 protein sequence, shown with its most common DNA and genes. This sample holds 450,000 to 600,000 distinct CDR3 sequences; approximately 13% were observed only once. Roughly a tenth of the sample rests with the top ten. Explained via the paper, the time point label denotes: newly diagnosed GD, antithyroid drugs for less than 3 months. RNA was extracted from PBMCs in TRIzol for both TCR sequencing and RNA sequencing. This sample was also put to use in a study of T cells in Graves' hyperthyroidism and ophthalmopathy.

This specimen was peripheral blood mononuclear cells (PBMCs), taken at new diagnosis, from a patient treated with antithyroid drugs. These receptors came from a man aged 25 to 45 with Graves disease. Donor details come from another sample of the same person, matched by shared clones.

This clonotype was recorded many times. The chain joins TRBV12-3 or TRBV12-4 to TRBJ2-2, with D perhaps TRBD2 (5 bases). V was shortened by 3 bases and J by 7 bases, with 15 bases between the two germline ends. This CDR3 region has 15 residues. CDR3 in DNA: TGTGCCAGCAGTTTGCTGGCAGCCGGGGACGGGGAGCTGTTTTTT. Its translation: CASSLLAAGDGELFF.

At least ten counts were recorded for this clonotype. This rearrangement joins TRBV20-1 to TRBJ2-7, with 9 nucleotides matching TRBD1. This CDR3 contains 15 residues. Germline values: CDR1 DFQATT, CDR2 SNEGSKA (reference sequence). The V gene end was trimmed by 0 bases and the J gene end by 4 bases; junction bases not matched to a gene: 7. CDR3 sequence reads: CSARDPGTGSYEQYF. For the CDR3, the DNA is TGCAGTGCTAGAGACCCCGGGACAGGGTCTTACGAGCAGTACTTC.

J is TRBJ2-1 and V is TRBV19; 7 nucleotides align to TRBD2. The CDR3 is 14 amino acids. Germline CDR1 LNHDA, CDR2 SQIVND (reference sequence). V dropped 5 bases and J dropped 7; count of bases not matched to a gene: 8. The CDR3 bases are TGTGCCAGTAGTGACGGAGCGGGAATAAATGAGCAGTTCTTC. The encoded protein is CASSDGAGINEQFF.

This clonotype was found a few times. J is TRBJ2-6 and V is TRBV25-1; 7 bases are a match to TRBD1. CDR1 and CDR2 (germline): MGHDK, SYGVNS. V shed 6 bases and J 1 base; nucleotides not matched to a gene: 9. The CDR3 length is 17 residues. In nucleotides, the CDR3 is TGTGCCAGCAGCGGACAGGTTAGCTATTCTGGGGCCAACGTCCTGACTTTC. Amino acids: CASSGQVSYSGANVLTF.

There are many counts of this clonotype. V is TRBV29-1 and J is TRBJ1-1; D remains ambiguous. The CDR3 runs to 11 residues. V was shortened by 4 bases and J by 0 bases, with 3 bases between the two germline ends. Germline V gives CDR1 SQVTM, CDR2 ANQGSEA. The CDR3 DNA reads TGCAGCGTTGTAATGAACACTGAAGCTTTCTTT. It specifies CSVVMNTEAFF. Full variable domain (remainder filled in from reference TRBV29-1 and TRBJ1-1): SAVISQKPSRDICQRGTSLTIQCQVDSQVTMMFWYRQQPGQSLTLIATANQGSEATYESGFVIDKFPISRPNLTFSTLTVSNMSPEDSSIYLCSVVMNTEAFFGQGTRLTVV.

The rearrangement joins TRBV12-5 to TRBJ1-1, with D uncertain. This CDR3 comprises 13 residues. Per the germline V gene, CDR1 is LGHNT and CDR2 is FRNRAP. V was shortened by 0 bases and J by 6 bases, with 8 bases between the two germline ends. CDR3 region: CASGLVHWAEAFF. The CDR3 DNA reads TGTGCTAGTGGTTTGGTACACTGGGCTGAAGCTTTCTTT.

For this clonotype: A much larger clone differs from this one at a single base, so this may be a read error. Lacking the conserved final phenylalanine or tryptophan, this CDR3 likely reflects a read error. CDR3 residues: CASSVFQGSGTEAFL. CDR3 in DNA: TGCGCCAGCAGCGTATTCCAGGGAAGTGGAACTGAAGCTTTCCTT. V gene TRBV5-1 combines with J gene TRBJ1-1; maybe TRBD1 (5 bases). This CDR3 comprises 15 residues. Germline-derived CDR1 and CDR2 are SGHRS and YFSETQ. Trimming took 4 bases from V and 5 from J, leaving 18 bases between them.

The chain couples TRBV27 to TRBJ1-4, with D perhaps TRBD1 (6 bases). This CDR3 has 13 residues. In germline, CDR1 is MNHEY, CDR2 SMNVEV (reference sequence). V lost 6 bases and J 14 bases, leaving 19 bases between the germline ends. CDR3: CASRPTRGNPLFF. In DNA, the CDR3 is TGTGCCAGCAGACCAACCAGGGGCAATCCCCTGTTTTTT.

In this sample, this clonotype turned up many times. V and J are TRBV20-1 and TRBJ2-1; no firm D call. This CDR3 spans 14 amino acids. The V gene's germline CDR1 is DFQATT and CDR2 SNEGSKA (reference sequence). Trimming stripped 0 bases from V and 0 bases from J, with 6 bases between. The CDR3 bases are TGCAGTGCTAGAGACGGACGCTCCTACAATGAGCAGTTCTTC. It codes for CSARDGRSYNEQFF.

This clonotype was seen a handful of times. V is TRBV19 and J is TRBJ1-4; 7 positions match TRBD1. V shed 6 bases, J shed 4 bases, and the junction held 5 bases outside the gene matches. CDR1 and CDR2 from the germline V gene are LNHDA and SQIVND (reference sequence). This CDR3 contains 14 residues. CDR3 nucleotide sequence: TGTGCCAGTAGGGCGGGACAGTATAATGAAAAACTGTTTTTT. It specifies CASRAGQYNEKLFF. The full variable domain, its missing parts supplied by reference TRBV19 and TRBJ1-4, is DGGITQSPKYLFRKEGQNVTLSCEQNLNHDAMYWYRQDPGQGLRLIYYSQIVNDFQKGDIAEGYSVSREKKESFPLTVTSAQKNPTAFYLCASRAGQYNEKLFFGSGTQLSVL.

This clonotype was observed many times. The genes are TRBV10-3 and TRBJ2-5; D gene unclear. This CDR3 has 14 amino acids. V dropped 3 bases and J dropped 2 bases, with 10 bases sitting between them. Germline V CDR1 and CDR2: ENHRY, SYGVKD. CDR3 DNA: TGTGCCATCAGTGAAGTGACTGAGCAAGAGACCCAGTACTTC. It translates to CAISEVTEQETQYF.

This clonotype appeared many times. This chain links TRBV7-9 with TRBJ2-3, with 7 bases that match TRBD2. The germline gives CDR1 SEHNR, CDR2 FQNEAQ (reference sequence). The CDR3 loop spans 16 amino acids. The V gene end was trimmed by 3 bases and the J gene end by 1 base; junction bases not matched to a gene: 7. The CDR3, as DNA: TGTGCCAGCAGCTTGGGGGGGGGACTACGCACAGATACGCAGTATTTT. Protein: CASSLGGGLRTDTQYF.

This clonotype was counted ten times or more. This sequence joins TRBV29-1 and TRBJ1-5; unclear D gene. Trimming cost V 3 bases and J 2 bases, with 8 bases left between them. Germline V CDR1 and CDR2: SQVTM, ANQGSEA. The CDR3 is made up of 13 amino acids. The CDR3 nucleotides are TGCAGCGTTGAGGGCCTCCGCAATCAGCCCCAGCATTTT. Protein sequence: CSVEGLRNQPQHF. Full variable domain (rest looked up from reference TRBV29-1 and TRBJ1-5): SAVISQKPSRDICQRGTSLTIQCQVDSQVTMMFWYRQQPGQSLTLIATANQGSEATYESGFVIDKFPISRPNLTFSTLTVSNMSPEDSSIYLCSVEGLRNQPQHFGDGTRLSIL.

This clonotype was counted at least ten times. The genes are TRBV12-3 or TRBV12-4 and TRBJ2-7; the D gene is possibly TRBD2 (5 bases). Deletions cut 2 bases from V and 6 bases from J, with 14 bases between. CDR3 length: 14 residues. The CDR3 coding sequence is TGTGCCAGCAGTTTAAGTACGACTAAGGGCGAGCAGTACTTC. This gives the protein CASSLSTTKGEQYF.

There are many counts of this clonotype. This chain joins TRBV11-1 and TRBJ2-1, with D perhaps TRBD2 (5 bases). Trimming left V 5 bases short and J 0 bases short, with 20 bases between. The CDR3 runs to 18 residues. The germline CDR1 and CDR2 sequences are SGHAT and FQDESV (reference sequence). CDR3 loop: CASSPAYGRESSYNEQFF. The CDR3 coding sequence is TGTGCCAGCAGCCCCGCATACGGACGGGAAAGCTCCTACAATGAGCAGTTCTTC.

This clonotype was counted at least ten times. This chain connects TRBV27 to TRBJ2-1; 8 bases align to TRBD2. V lost 11 bases to trimming and J lost 2 bases; unmatched junction nucleotides: 14. The CDR3 runs 16 residues. Germline assignment: CDR1 MNHEY and CDR2 SMNVEV (reference sequence). As DNA, the CDR3 is TGTGCCTGCGGGGATGGCGGGAGGCGCCCCTACAATGAGCAGTTCTTC. Amino acids: CACGDGGRRPYNEQFF.

The sample holds one count of this clonotype. A much larger clone lies a single base off, so this may be a read error. The genes are TRBV6-2 or TRBV6-3 and TRBJ2-7; D is unresolved. CDR1 and CDR2 from the germline V gene are MNHEY and SVGEGT. V was pared by 0 bases and J by 0 bases, with 12 bases between. The CDR3 length is 16 residues. CDR3 amino acids: CASSYSRWENSYEQYF. The CDR3 DNA sequence: TGTGCCAGCAGTTACTCGAGGTGGGAAAACTCCTACGAGCAGTACTTC.

V gene TRBV18 combines with J gene TRBJ2-1; D may correspond to TRBD1 or TRBD2 (6 bases each). This CDR3 region has 15 residues. Deletions cut 3 bases from V and 9 bases from J, with 18 bases between. Germline V gives CDR1 KGHSH, CDR2 LQKENI. CDR3 nucleotides: TGTGCCAGCTCACCGCGGGACACAGTCAGGGGTGAGCAGTTCTTC. It is translated as CASSPRDTVRGEQFF.

In the case of this clonotype: One end of the junction is discordant with germline, which a read error may explain. The chain couples TRBV11-2 to TRBJ2-1; a weak D match, TRBD2 (5 bases). Germline lookup yields CDR1 SGHAT and CDR2 FQNNGV. The CDR3 is 14 amino acids. In nucleotides, the CDR3 is TGCGCCAGCAGCCAAGATTGGGCCAGCGGAGAGCAGTTCTTC. Amino acids: CASSQDWASGEQFF.

This clonotype was picked up many times. The chain links TRBV12-3 or TRBV12-4 to TRBJ2-2, with 11 bases that match TRBD2. CDR3 size: 17 residues. Trimming took 5 bases from V and 0 from J; bases not matched to a gene: 5. The CDR3 DNA follows: TGTGCCAGCAGTCGACTAGCGGGGAAACCGAACACCGGGGAGCTGTTTTTT. Translated: CASSRLAGKPNTGELFF.

This clonotype was observed many times. This chain joins TRBV20-1 and TRBJ2-7, with TRBD2 identical over 11 bases. V shed 4 bases and J 4 bases; nucleotides not matched to a gene: 9. CDR1 is DFQATT, CDR2 SNEGSKA, per germline (reference sequence). The CDR3 has 15 amino acids. This chain's CDR3 is CSAKRSSGRNYEQYF. In DNA form, the CDR3 reads TGCAGTGCTAAAAGGTCTAGCGGGAGGAATTACGAGCAGTACTTC.

V usage is TRBV27 and J usage is TRBJ2-2, with TRBD1 as a possible D gene (5 bases). Germline V CDR1 and CDR2: MNHEY, SMNVEV (reference sequence). The CDR3 covers 15 residues. V shed 5 bases and J shed 2 bases, with 12 bases lying between them. CDR3 sequence: CASSPSTANTGELFF. The CDR3 bases are TGTGCCAGCAGTCCCTCGACAGCAAACACCGGGGAGCTGTTTTTT.